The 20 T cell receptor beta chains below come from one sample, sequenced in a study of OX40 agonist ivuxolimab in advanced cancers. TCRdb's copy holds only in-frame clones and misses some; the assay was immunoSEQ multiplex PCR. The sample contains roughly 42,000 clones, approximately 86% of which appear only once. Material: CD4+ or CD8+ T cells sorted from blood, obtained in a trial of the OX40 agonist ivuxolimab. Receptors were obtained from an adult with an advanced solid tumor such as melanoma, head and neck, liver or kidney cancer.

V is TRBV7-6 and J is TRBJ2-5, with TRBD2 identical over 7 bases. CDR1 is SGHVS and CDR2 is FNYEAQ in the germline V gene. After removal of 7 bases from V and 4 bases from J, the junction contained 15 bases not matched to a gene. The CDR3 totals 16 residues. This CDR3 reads CASTLRPAGSGETQYF. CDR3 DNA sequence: TGTGCCAGCACCCTAAGGCCAGCGGGAAGCGGAGAGACCCAGTACTTC.

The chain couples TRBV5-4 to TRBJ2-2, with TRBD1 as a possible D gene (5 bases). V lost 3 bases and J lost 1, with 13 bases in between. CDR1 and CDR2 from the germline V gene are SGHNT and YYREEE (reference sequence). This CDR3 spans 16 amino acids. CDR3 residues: CASSSSWGGNTGELFF. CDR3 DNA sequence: TGTGCCAGCAGCTCATCTTGGGGCGGGAACACCGGGGAGCTGTTTTTT.

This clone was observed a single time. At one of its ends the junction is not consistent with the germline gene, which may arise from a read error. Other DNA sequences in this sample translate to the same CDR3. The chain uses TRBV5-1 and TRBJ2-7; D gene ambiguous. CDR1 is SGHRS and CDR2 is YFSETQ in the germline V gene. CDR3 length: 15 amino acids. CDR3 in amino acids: CASSLDGIEWDEQYF. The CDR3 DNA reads TGCGCCAGCAGTTTGGATGGTATCGAGTGGGACGAGCAGTACTTC.

The CDR3 nucleotides are TGTGCCAGCAGTCCACAGTCCTACAATGAGCAGTTCTTC. Translation gives CASSPQSYNEQFF. The chain uses TRBV25-1 and TRBJ2-1; unclear D gene. Per the germline V gene, CDR1 is MGHDK and CDR2 is SYGVNS. The germline V and J ends were trimmed by 5 bases and 1 base, with 6 bases remaining between them. This CDR3 spans 13 amino acids.

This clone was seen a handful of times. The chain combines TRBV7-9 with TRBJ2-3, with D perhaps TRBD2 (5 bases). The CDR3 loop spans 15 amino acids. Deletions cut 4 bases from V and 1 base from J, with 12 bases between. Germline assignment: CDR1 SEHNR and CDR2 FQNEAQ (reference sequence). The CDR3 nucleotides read TGTGCCAGCAGCTCCCCCGGTAGCGGCACAGATACGCAGTATTTT. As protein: CASSSPGSGTDTQYF.

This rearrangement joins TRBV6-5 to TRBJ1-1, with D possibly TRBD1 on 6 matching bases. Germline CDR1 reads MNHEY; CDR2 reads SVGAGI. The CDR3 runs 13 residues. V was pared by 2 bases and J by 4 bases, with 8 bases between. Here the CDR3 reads CASSYTGATEAFF. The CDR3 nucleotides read TGTGCCAGCAGTTACACGGGGGCCACTGAAGCTTTCTTT.

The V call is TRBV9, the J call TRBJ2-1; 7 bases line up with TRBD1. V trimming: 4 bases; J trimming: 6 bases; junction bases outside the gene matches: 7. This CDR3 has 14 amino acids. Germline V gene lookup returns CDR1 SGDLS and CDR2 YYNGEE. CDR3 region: CASSFQDRINEQFF. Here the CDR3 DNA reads TGTGCCAGCAGCTTTCAGGACAGGATCAATGAGCAGTTCTTC.

CDR3 nucleotide sequence: TGTGCCAGCAGCTTGGTAGGCCGCTTGGGAGCCGGGGAGCTGTTTTTT. It is translated as CASSLVGRLGAGELFF. The chain links TRBV5-6 to TRBJ2-2, with a weak D call TRBD2 (5 bases). The CDR3 is 16 residues long. CDR1 and CDR2 from the germline V gene are SGHDT and YYEEEE. Deletions cut 0 bases from V and 6 bases from J, with 15 bases between.

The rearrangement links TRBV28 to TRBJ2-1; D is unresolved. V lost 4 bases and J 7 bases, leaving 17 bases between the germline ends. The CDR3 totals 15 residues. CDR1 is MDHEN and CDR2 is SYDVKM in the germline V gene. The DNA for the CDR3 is TGTGCCAGCAGTTCCCTAGTGCCCAACGCGAATGAGCAGTTCTTC. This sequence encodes CASSSLVPNANEQFF.

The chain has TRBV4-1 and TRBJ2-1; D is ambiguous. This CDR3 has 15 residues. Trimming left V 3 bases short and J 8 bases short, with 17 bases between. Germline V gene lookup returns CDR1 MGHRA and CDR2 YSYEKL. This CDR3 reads CASSQLQIHIYEQFF. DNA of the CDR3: TGCGCCAGCAGCCAGCTACAGATTCATATCTATGAGCAGTTCTTC.

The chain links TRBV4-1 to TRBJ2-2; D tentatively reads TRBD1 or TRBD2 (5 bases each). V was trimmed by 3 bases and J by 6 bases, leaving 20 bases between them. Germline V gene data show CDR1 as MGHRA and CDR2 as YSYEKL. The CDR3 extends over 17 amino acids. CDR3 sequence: CASSHVGPARSSGELFF. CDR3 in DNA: TGCGCCAGCAGCCACGTGGGACCAGCGAGGTCGTCCGGGGAGCTGTTTTTT.

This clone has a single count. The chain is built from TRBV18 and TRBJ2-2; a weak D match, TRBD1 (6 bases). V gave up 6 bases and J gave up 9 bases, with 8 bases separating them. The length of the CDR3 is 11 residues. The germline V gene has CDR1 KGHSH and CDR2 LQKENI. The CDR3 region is CASSDSWELFF. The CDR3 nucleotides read TGTGCCAGCTCGGACAGTTGGGAGCTGTTTTTT.

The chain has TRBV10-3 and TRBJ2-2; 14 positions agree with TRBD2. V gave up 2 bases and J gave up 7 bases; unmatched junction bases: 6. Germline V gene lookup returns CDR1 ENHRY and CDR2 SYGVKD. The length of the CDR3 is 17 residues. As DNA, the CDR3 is TGTGCCATCAGTGAGGGGACTAGCGGGAGACTCGGCGGGGAGCTGTTTTTT. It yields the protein CAISEGTSGRLGGELFF.

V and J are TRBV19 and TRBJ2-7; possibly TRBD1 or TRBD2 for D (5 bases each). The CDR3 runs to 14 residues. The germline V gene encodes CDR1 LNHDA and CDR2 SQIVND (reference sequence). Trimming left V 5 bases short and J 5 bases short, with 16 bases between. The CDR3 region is CASSLPGANHEQYF. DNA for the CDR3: TGTGCCAGTAGTCTCCCCGGGGCCAATCACGAGCAGTACTTC.

The CDR3 bases are TGTGCCAGCCCTAAGGGGGGGTTTGAGGGCTACACCTTC. It is translated as CASPKGGFEGYTF. V and J are TRBV6-5 and TRBJ1-2; tentative D call: TRBD1 (6 bases). Trimming pared 8 bases from V and 8 bases from J, leaving 18 bases between. Germline V gene lookup returns CDR1 MNHEY and CDR2 SVGAGI. The CDR3 sequence is 13 residues long.

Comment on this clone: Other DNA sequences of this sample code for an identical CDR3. For the CDR3, the DNA is TGCGCCAGCAGCCAAGATCGGGGTGAGCAGTTCTTC. It specifies CASSQDRGEQFF. This chain connects TRBV4-1 to TRBJ2-1; a weak D match, TRBD2 (5 bases). Per the germline V gene, CDR1 is MGHRA and CDR2 is YSYEKL. The V end was cut by 0 bases, the J end by 9 bases, with 6 bases between. The CDR3 extends over 12 amino acids.

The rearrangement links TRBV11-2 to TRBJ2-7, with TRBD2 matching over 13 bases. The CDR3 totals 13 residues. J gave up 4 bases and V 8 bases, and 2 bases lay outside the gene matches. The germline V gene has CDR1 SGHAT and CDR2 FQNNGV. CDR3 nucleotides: TGTGCCAGCGCACTAGCGGGAGGGTACGAGCAGTACTTC. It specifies CASALAGGYEQYF.

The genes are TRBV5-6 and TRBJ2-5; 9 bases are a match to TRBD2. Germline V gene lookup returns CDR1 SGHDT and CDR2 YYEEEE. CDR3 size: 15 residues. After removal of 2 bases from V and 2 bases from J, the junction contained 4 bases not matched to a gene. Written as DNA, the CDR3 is TGTGCCAGCAGCTTCGCTAGCGGGGTTCAAGAGACCCAGTACTTC. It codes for CASSFASGVQETQYF.

The DNA for the CDR3 is TGTGCCAGCAGCTTAGGGAACTCGAATGAGCAGTTCTTC. This gives the protein CASSLGNSNEQFF. The V gene is TRBV7-8, the J gene TRBJ2-1; D is unresolved. CDR3 size: 13 residues. CDR1 and CDR2 from the germline V gene are SGHVS and FQNEAQ. Trimming pared 1 base from V and 7 bases from J, leaving 8 bases between.

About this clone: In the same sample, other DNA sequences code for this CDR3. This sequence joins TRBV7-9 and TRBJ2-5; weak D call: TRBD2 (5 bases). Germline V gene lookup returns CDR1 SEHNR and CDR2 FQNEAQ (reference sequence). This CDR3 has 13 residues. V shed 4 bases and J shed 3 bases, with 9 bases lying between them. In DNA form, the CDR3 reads TGTGCCAGCAGCTCAAGCGGCGAAGAGACCCAGTACTTC. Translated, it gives CASSSSGEETQYF.